One sample yielded the 19 T cell receptor beta chains listed below, sequenced in a study of blood T cell repertoires in COVID-19. TCRdb keeps only in-frame clones here, not all; method: immunoSEQ multiplex PCR. The table has about 240,000 clones, 75% to 90% seen once. Sequencing was done on a sample of peripheral blood. Receptors were obtained from a man in his sixties who had recovered from COVID-19.

This chain connects TRBV12-2 to TRBJ2-7; the tabulated D call, TRBD1, remains unverified against the DNA. TRBV12-2 is termed a pseudogene. The CDR3 has 11 amino acids. The CDR3 coding sequence is TGTGCAAGTCGACACAGGACAGGGGAGTACGTC. Translation gives CASRHRTGEYV.

J is TRBJ1-6 and V is TRBV28, with 11 bases that match TRBD1. The CDR3 sequence is 16 residues long. The germline V gene has CDR1 MDHEN and CDR2 SYDVKM. V was clipped by 5 bases and J by 7 bases; unmatched bases: 7. The CDR3 loop reads CASSNRGTGGNSPLHF. The DNA of the CDR3 is TGTGCCAGCAGTAATCGGGGGACAGGGGGAAATTCACCCCTCCACTTT.

The chain employs TRBV2 and TRBJ2-1, with a weak D call TRBD2 (6 bases). The V end lost 5 bases, the J end lost 3 bases, and 11 bases lay between the germline ends. Germline V CDR1 and CDR2: SNHLY, FYNNEI. The CDR3 consists of 14 residues. The CDR3 loop reads CASSSGLIYNEQFF. In DNA, the CDR3 is TGTGCCAGCAGTTCAGGACTAATCTACAATGAGCAGTTCTTC.

This clone was counted a single time. The chain is built from TRBV28 and TRBJ2-3; 12 bases align to TRBD2. This CDR3 comprises 15 residues. The germline CDR1 and CDR2 sequences are MDHEN and SYDVKM. V lost 7 bases to trimming and J lost 7 bases; unmatched junction nucleotides: 9. The CDR3 loop reads CASTRRLAGVNTQYF. As DNA, the CDR3 is TGTGCCAGCACCCGAAGACTAGCGGGGGTGAATACGCAGTATTTT.

The V call is TRBV12-5, the J call TRBJ2-7; TRBD1 agrees at 10 bases. Germline CDR1 and CDR2: LGHNT and FRNRAP. The J segment lost 0 bases and the V segment lost 6 bases, leaving 2 bases of the junction unmatched. This CDR3 comprises 14 residues. As DNA, the CDR3 is TGTGCTAGTGGCCGGACAGGGGGCTCCTACGAGCAGTACGTC. This encodes CASGRTGGSYEQYV.

V and J are TRBV5-1 and TRBJ2-7, with 10 bases fitting TRBD1. V shed 3 bases and J 6 bases; nucleotides not matched to a gene: 6. In germline, CDR1 is SGHRS, CDR2 YFSETQ. The length of the CDR3 is 14 residues. Written as DNA, the CDR3 is TGCGCCAGCAGCTACCTTCGGACAGGGGGCGAGCAGTACTTC. Its protein is CASSYLRTGGEQYF.

This clone was observed once. J is TRBJ2-1 and V is TRBV5-1; 14 bases fit TRBD2. Germline trimming cut 4 bases from V and 7 bases from J; bases unmatched to any gene: 1. The CDR3 contains 14 residues. Per germline, CDR1 SGHRS and CDR2 YFSETQ. The CDR3 spells CASSGTSGGNEQFF. CDR3 bases: TGCGCCAGCAGCGGGACTAGCGGGGGTAATGAGCAGTTCTTC.

The rearrangement uses TRBV6-4 and TRBJ2-3, with a tentative D call TRBD2 (7 bases). The ends were cut back, 3 bases at V and 1 base at J, with 11 bases in the middle. This CDR3 has 15 residues. CDR1 and CDR2 from the germline V gene are MRHNA and SNTAGT. Here the CDR3 DNA reads TGTGCCAGCAGTGAGGGGCGGGGGCGCACAGATACGCAGTATTTT. It translates to CASSEGRGRTDTQYF.

The genes are TRBV27 and TRBJ2-5, with 12 bases identical to TRBD2. Germline V gives CDR1 MNHEY, CDR2 SMNVEV (reference sequence). The ends lost 5 bases at V and 4 bases at J; junction bases unmatched: 14. This CDR3 has 18 amino acids. The CDR3 sequence: CASSRTRLAGARGETQYF. CDR3 nucleotides: TGTGCCAGCAGTCGGACGAGACTAGCGGGGGCGCGGGGAGAGACCCAGTACTTC.

The chain recombines TRBV6-1 with TRBJ1-1; D not resolved. V dropped 0 bases and J dropped 7 bases, with 12 bases sitting between them. This CDR3 contains 14 residues. CDR1 and CDR2 (germline): MNHNS, SASEGT. The CDR3 sequence: CASSEAGSKFEAFF. The CDR3, as DNA: TGTGCCAGCAGTGAAGCGGGCAGTAAATTTGAAGCTTTCTTT.

This clone was detected once. The junction shows a germline mismatch at one end, possibly a read error. V is TRBV6-5 and J is TRBJ1-5; D gene uncertain. This CDR3 has 15 residues. Germline V lookup: CDR1 MNHEY, CDR2 SVGAGI. CDR3 nucleotides: TGTGCCAGCAGTGACTCGGCAGGAACTGGGAGACCCCAGCATTTT. Its translation is CASSDSAGTGRPQHF.

The chain employs TRBV5-1 and TRBJ1-1; weak D call: TRBD1 (5 bases). From germline, CDR1 is SGHRS and CDR2 YFSETQ. The V and J ends lost 4 bases and 6 bases respectively, with 16 bases between them. There are 14 residues in the CDR3. This CDR3 reads CASSLYQGSAEAFF. The CDR3, as DNA: TGCGCCAGCAGCCTTTACCAGGGAAGTGCTGAAGCTTTCTTT.

The chain joins TRBV30 to TRBJ2-2, with D possibly matching TRBD2 (6 bases). V lost 4 bases to trimming and J lost 4 bases, with 13 bases between them. The CDR3 has 14 residues. Germline V gene sequence: CDR1 GTSNPN, CDR2 SVGIG (reference sequence). The CDR3 DNA sequence: TGTGCCTGGACCGGGGGAAGGGGCACCGGGGAGCTGTTTTTT. It encodes CAWTGGRGTGELFF.

The rearrangement uses TRBV19 and TRBJ1-2; D is undetermined. Germline CDR1 LNHDA, CDR2 SQIVND (reference sequence). The CDR3 extends over 16 amino acids. V lost 3 bases to trimming and J lost 2 bases, with 16 bases between them. The CDR3 spells CASSISRTGGNYGYTF. The CDR3 nucleotides are TGTGCCAGTAGTATTTCTCGGACGGGCGGGAACTATGGCTACACCTTC.

This clone was seen only once. The chain's CDR3 is CASSLEVRGDEQYF. CDR3 nucleotides: TGCGCCAGCAGCTTGGAGGTCAGGGGGGACGAGCAGTACTTC. The chain couples TRBV5-1 to TRBJ2-7; TRBD1 might be the D (7 bases). Germline lookup yields CDR1 SGHRS and CDR2 YFSETQ. This CDR3 has 14 amino acids. The V gene lost 0 bases and the J gene lost 5 bases, with 12 bases spanning the gap.

About this clone itself: Relative to the germline gene, one junction end is altered; a read error may explain this. The rearrangement uses TRBV5-4 and TRBJ2-5; TRBD2 matches 9 bases. Germline CDR1 SGHNT, CDR2 YYREEE (reference sequence). The CDR3 spans 15 residues. The CDR3 sequence is CASSLASRGGGVQNF. CDR3 bases: TGTGCCAGCAGCTTGGCCTCTCGCGGGGGGGGCGTACAAAACTTC.

J is TRBJ2-6 and V is TRBV6-5; D not resolved. The CDR3 is 15 amino acids. Germline values: CDR1 MNHEY, CDR2 SVGAGI. The germline V and J ends were trimmed by 9 bases and 0 bases, with 12 bases remaining between them. The CDR3 spells CASNNYHSGANVLTF. The DNA for the CDR3 is TGTGCCAGTAATAACTACCACTCTGGGGCCAACGTCCTGACTTTC.

The J gene is TRBJ2-7, the V gene TRBV13; the match to TRBD1 covers 7 bases. V lost 4 bases to trimming and J lost 2 bases; unmatched junction nucleotides: 11. From germline, CDR1 is PRHDT and CDR2 FYEKMQ (reference sequence). CDR3 length equals 16 residues. CDR3 nucleotide sequence: TGTGCCAGCAGCTACCCCCGGACAGGTGGGACCTACGAGCAGTACTTC. It yields the protein CASSYPRTGGTYEQYF.

The chain joins TRBV5-8 to TRBJ2-1, with 13 bases identical to TRBD2. Germline V lookup: CDR1 SGHTS, CDR2 YDEGEE. V shed 5 bases and J 6 bases; nucleotides not matched to a gene: 17. This CDR3 spans 19 amino acids. CDR3 in amino acids: CASSYSGTSGVSVFNEQFF. DNA of the CDR3: TGTGCCAGCAGTTATTCCGGGACTAGCGGGGTCTCAGTGTTCAATGAGCAGTTCTTC.